Shown below are 14 T cell receptor beta chains from a single sample sequenced in a study of cytomegalovirus exposure and HLA in healthy donors. 13 Jbeta primers and 60 Vbeta primers were used for the PCR. Method: immunoSEQ multiplex PCR; TCRdb's copy keeps in-frame clones and lacks some. Of 90,000 to 120,000 clones listed, around 77% are singletons. Sequenced input: PBMCs. These receptors were taken from a male donor in good health and CMV-seronegative.

This clone was counted a few times. J is TRBJ1-2 and V is TRBV11-2; D not certain. The CDR3 is made up of 12 amino acids. Germline CDR1 reads SGHAT; CDR2 reads FQNNGV. Trimming cost V 5 bases and J 4 bases, with 8 bases left between them. The CDR3 sequence is CASSRAGYGYTF. In DNA, the CDR3 is TGTGCCAGCAGCCGAGCGGGCTATGGCTACACCTTC.

This clone appeared a single time. The chain has TRBV29-1 and TRBJ1-2; 9 nucleotides line up with TRBD1. The germline gives CDR1 SQVTM, CDR2 ANQGSEA. The CDR3 loop spans 12 amino acids. The ends lost 7 bases at V and 8 bases at J; junction bases unmatched: 8. The DNA for the CDR3 is TGCAGCGGTAAACAGGGGGCTGGGGGCTACACCTTC. It specifies CSGKQGAGGYTF.

The chain couples TRBV5-6 to TRBJ2-5; 13 bases map to TRBD2. Germline CDR1 and CDR2: SGHDT and YYEEEE. Trimming took 4 bases from V and 5 from J; bases not matched to a gene: 5. The CDR3 covers 15 residues. This CDR3 reads CASSTSGRAGETQYF. DNA for the CDR3: TGTGCCAGCAGCACTAGCGGGAGGGCCGGTGAGACCCAGTACTTC.

The chain employs TRBV5-4 and TRBJ2-2, with D tentatively TRBD1 (6 bases). V was cut by 2 bases and J by 1 base, with 9 bases left in between. Per the germline V gene, CDR1 is SGHNT and CDR2 is YYREEE (reference sequence). This CDR3 spans 15 amino acids. CDR3 amino acids: CASSFAGVNTGELFF. The CDR3 region has the DNA TGTGCCAGCAGCTTCGCAGGGGTGAACACCGGGGAGCTGTTTTTT.

V is TRBV7-6 and J is TRBJ2-1; 9 bases agree with TRBD2. Germline CDR1 is SGHVS and CDR2 is FNYEAQ. J was trimmed by 1 base and V by 5 bases; bases with no gene match: 18. The CDR3 has 20 amino acids. Here the CDR3 reads CASSPRAGSSGKGSYNEQFF. DNA for the CDR3: TGTGCCAGCAGCCCACGAGCGGGGTCTAGCGGGAAAGGGTCCTACAATGAGCAGTTCTTC.

The chain carries TRBV4-1 and TRBJ2-5, with D possibly TRBD2 on 5 matching bases. Germline loops: CDR1 MGHRA, CDR2 YSYEKL. V dropped 4 bases and J dropped 5 bases, with 11 bases sitting between them. CDR3 length equals 13 residues. Written as DNA, the CDR3 is TGCGCCAGCAGCCGTGCCGGGATCGAGACCCAGTACTTC. Protein product: CASSRAGIETQYF.

The chain uses TRBV25-1 and TRBJ1-3; a weak D match, TRBD1 (6 bases). The CDR3 contains 15 residues. The ends were cut back, 3 bases at V and 4 bases at J, with 13 bases in the middle. Germline CDR1 MGHDK, CDR2 SYGVNS. CDR3: CASSDRRQAGNTIYF. The DNA of the CDR3 is TGTGCCAGCAGTGATCGTCGACAGGCCGGAAACACCATATATTTT.

This chain connects TRBV28 to TRBJ2-3; 9 bases are a match to TRBD2. The V gene's germline CDR1 is MDHEN and CDR2 SYDVKM. The V and J ends lost 4 bases and 4 bases, in that order; junction bases with no gene match: 9. The CDR3 is 16 amino acids. The CDR3 nucleotides read TGTGCCAGCAGTTCCCCGGCTAGCGGGAACGCAGATACGCAGTATTTT. It translates to CASSSPASGNADTQYF.

The V call is TRBV19, the J call TRBJ2-1, with unresolved D. V lost 4 bases to trimming and J lost 4 bases, with 5 bases between them. The CDR3 contains 12 residues. From germline, CDR1 is LNHDA and CDR2 SQIVND (reference sequence). The CDR3 DNA is TGTGCCAGTAGTAGTCGGTACAATGAGCAGTTCTTC. Its translation is CASSSRYNEQFF.

V and J are TRBV30 and TRBJ2-1; possible D gene TRBD2, 6 bases. Between the trimmed V and J ends, which lost 2 bases and 6 bases, there was a span of 11 bases. The CDR3 loop spans 13 amino acids. The V gene's germline CDR1 is GTSNPN and CDR2 SVGIG (reference sequence). CDR3 in DNA: TGTGCCTGGAGTCCGGGCGGGATCAATGAGCAGTTCTTC. It encodes CAWSPGGINEQFF.

This chain links TRBV29-1 with TRBJ1-2; D is perhaps TRBD1 (6 bases). This CDR3 region has 10 residues. Per the germline V gene, CDR1 is SQVTM and CDR2 is ANQGSEA. Trimming stripped 7 bases from V and 10 bases from J, with 13 bases between. CDR3 in amino acids: CSALTGAYTF. The CDR3, as DNA: TGCAGCGCTCTGACAGGAGCCTACACCTTC.

The gene calls are TRBV13 and TRBJ2-7; no clear D gene. Trimming removed 5 bases from V and 7 bases from J, with 9 bases in between. This CDR3 is 11 amino acids long. The germline CDR1 and CDR2 sequences are PRHDT and FYEKMQ (reference sequence). The CDR3 DNA follows: TGTGCCAGCAGCGACCAAGCGGAGCAGTACTTC. Its translation: CASSDQAEQYF. The full variable domain, its missing parts supplied by reference TRBV13 and TRBJ2-7, is AAGVIQSPRHLIKEKRETATLKCYPIPRHDTVYWYQQGPGQDPQFLISFYEKMQSDKGSIPDRFSAQQFSDYHSELNMSSLELGDSALYFCASSDQAEQYFGPGTRLTVT.

This clone was seen only a few times. The chain links TRBV2 to TRBJ2-3; 8 bases map to TRBD1. CDR1 is SNHLY, CDR2 FYNNEI, per germline. V was clipped by 7 bases and J by 0 bases; unmatched bases: 3. The CDR3 extends over 14 amino acids. The CDR3 DNA reads TGTGCCAGCAATAGGGACAGGAGCACAGATACGCAGTATTTT. Translated: CASNRDRSTDTQYF.

This clone was found once. The CDR3 loop reads CASSYKDSNTGELFF. As DNA, the CDR3 is TGCGCCAGCAGCTACAAGGACAGCAACACCGGGGAGCTGTTTTTT. This chain links TRBV5-1 with TRBJ2-2; weak D call: TRBD1 (6 bases). The CDR3 loop spans 15 amino acids. Trimming removed 3 bases from V and 2 bases from J, with 11 bases in between. The germline V gene has CDR1 SGHRS and CDR2 YFSETQ.